This TCR beta chain emerged from a study of beta chain features in type 1 diabetes. Only a few counts were recorded for this clone. Antigen unknown. The CDR3 runs 14 residues. V was shortened by 5 bases and J by 5 bases, with 16 bases between the two germline ends. CDR1 MNHEY and CDR2 SVGAGI come from the germline V gene. Whole-study results and caveats: Any role of HLA type in TCRB rearrangement remained unresolved here. Patients with Type 1 diabetes showed moderately but significantly shorter TCRB CDR3s in all four CD4+ subsets. The similarity of naive, central memory and Treg TCRB repertoires appeared greater among patients than among healthy donors.

TCRB transcripts that were expressed got sequenced, as all of the isolated RNA had been reverse transcribed. Sequencing was performed with immunoSEQ multiplex PCR; in TCRdb, only in-frame clones are kept and a portion is missing. The sample includes 550,000 to 850,000 clones, roughly 12% of them seen just once. This TCR was recovered from a man aged 18 to 30 with type 1 diabetes. The V gene is TRBV6-5, the J gene TRBJ2-7; D is ambiguous. The sample was naive CD4+ T cells from blood. The DNA of the CDR3 is TGTGCCAGCAGTCCCCCTGGGTTCCGGCACGAGCAGTACTTC. It codes for CASSPPGFRHEQYF.